One and the same sample provided the 19 T cell receptor beta chains below, sequenced in a study of cytomegalovirus exposure and HLA in healthy donors (dated by TCRdb to the late 2010s). Libraries were prepared through the immunoSEQ multiplex PCR assay. For the multiplex PCR, a mixture combining 60 forward primers for TCR Vbeta segments and 13 reverse primers for TCR Jbeta segments was used. The source is immuneACCESS, and TCRdb retained only in-frame sequences with V and J called. Part of the clones is not carried over; for the studies checked, unresolved V genes explain less than half of this, and the remainder is unexplained. The sample table shows 150,000 to 200,000 clones, and roughly 73% are seen once. The ten largest clones take up less than 9.5% of the sample. The sample taken for sequencing was PBMCs. These receptors all come from a woman aged 40 to 55 in good health and CMV-seropositive.

Comment on this clone: A junction boundary mismatches the germline segment, possibly from a read error. The chain couples TRBV2 to TRBJ2-1; TRBD2 matches 7 bases. From germline, CDR1 is SNHLY and CDR2 FYNNEI. This CDR3 region has 17 residues. The CDR3 region is CASREALAASSYNEQFF. The DNA of the CDR3 is TGTGCCAGCAGGGAAGCTCTAGCGGCAAGCTCCTACAATGAGCAGTTCTTC.

The chain couples TRBV27 to TRBJ2-5, with TRBD1 identical over 7 bases. The germline gives CDR1 MNHEY, CDR2 SMNVEV (reference sequence). The junction had 5 bases not matched to a gene; V was cut back by 5 bases and J by 2 bases. This CDR3 has 14 amino acids. CDR3 amino acids: CASSMDRTQETQYF. CDR3 nucleotides: TGTGCCAGCAGTATGGACAGGACACAAGAGACCCAGTACTTC.

The chain links TRBV18 to TRBJ1-5; a possible D gene is TRBD1 (6 bases). In germline, CDR1 is KGHSH, CDR2 LQKENI. CDR3 length: 17 residues. Trimming left V 2 bases short and J 6 bases short, with 20 bases between. The CDR3 sequence is CASSPNLLQGNGQPQHF. The CDR3 DNA reads TGTGCCAGCTCACCAAACCTGTTACAGGGTAACGGTCAGCCCCAGCATTTT. Using reference TRBV18 and TRBJ1-5 for the parts outside the CDR3, the full variable domain is NAGVMQNPRHLVRRRGQEARLRCSPMKGHSHVYWYRQLPEEGLKFMVYLQKENIIDESGMPKERFSAEFPKEGPSILRIQQVVRGDSAAYFCASSPNLLQGNGQPQHFGDGTRLSIL.

A single count supports this clone. This chain joins TRBV20-1 and TRBJ2-1; 9 positions match TRBD2. The V and J ends lost 6 bases and 14 bases, in that order; junction bases with no gene match: 8. This CDR3 has 11 amino acids. Germline CDR1 is DFQATT and CDR2 is SNEGSKA (reference sequence). CDR3 sequence: CSARSGGRKFF. CDR3 nucleotide sequence: TGCAGTGCCAGGAGCGGGGGGAGGAAGTTCTTC.

This clone was recorded a few times. The gene calls are TRBV11-2 and TRBJ2-7, with 14 positions matching TRBD2. From germline, CDR1 is SGHAT and CDR2 FQNNGV. After removal of 4 bases from V and 2 bases from J, the junction contained 10 bases not matched to a gene. CDR3 length: 18 amino acids. Here the CDR3 reads CASSSTTGTSGSPYEQYF. CDR3 coding DNA: TGTGCCAGCAGCTCCACTACGGGGACTAGCGGGAGCCCCTACGAGCAGTACTTC.

The rearrangement joins TRBV21-1 to TRBJ1-4. TRBV21-1 is described as a pseudogene. This CDR3 has 18 residues. The DNA for the CDR3 is TGTGCCAGCAGCTCTTCGGGGGGCGACGACCCTTTAAATGAAAAACTGTTTTTT. Translated, it gives CASSSSGGDDPLNEKLFF.

The chain is built from TRBV11-2 and TRBJ1-3; unclear D gene. Germline values: CDR1 SGHAT, CDR2 FQNNGV. This CDR3 spans 12 amino acids. V was cut by 5 bases and J by 8 bases, with 10 bases left in between. CDR3 in amino acids: CASSLIADTIYF. For the CDR3, the DNA is TGTGCCAGCAGCCTTATTGCAGACACCATATATTTT.

The chain has TRBV7-3 and TRBJ2-3; D is perhaps TRBD2 (6 bases). This CDR3 is built from 14 residues. Trimming took off 2 bases at V and 2 bases at J, with 8 bases between the two ends. Germline lookup yields CDR1 SGHTA and CDR2 FQGTGA. In DNA form, the CDR3 reads TGTGCCAGCAGCTTAGGCGGGGTCACAGATACGCAGTATTTT. This gives the protein CASSLGGVTDTQYF.

The chain is built from TRBV28 and TRBJ2-1; 8 bases line up with TRBD2. Germline trimming cut 9 bases from V and 9 bases from J; bases unmatched to any gene: 13. The germline CDR1 and CDR2 sequences are MDHEN and SYDVKM. The CDR3 contains 14 residues. The CDR3 region has the DNA TGTGCCAGTTCGGGAGGGAACCTACGGGGTGAGCAGTTCTTC. Its translation is CASSGGNLRGEQFF.

This chain uses TRBV7-2 with TRBJ2-5; no clear D. The V and J ends lost 3 bases and 5 bases respectively, with 13 bases between them. The CDR3 runs to 14 residues. The germline CDR1 and CDR2 sequences are SGHTA and FQGNSA. The CDR3, as DNA: TGTGCCAGCAGCTTTAGACCCTCCGGGGAGACCCAGTACTTC. Translation gives CASSFRPSGETQYF.

For the CDR3, the DNA is TGTGCCAGCAGCCCTCCGGGACAGGGGTACTATGGCTACACCTTC. Protein product: CASSPPGQGYYGYTF. The rearrangement uses TRBV16 and TRBJ1-2; 10 nucleotides align to TRBD1. V was pared by 4 bases and J by 3 bases, with 5 bases of the junction left unmatched. The CDR3 covers 15 residues. CDR1 KGHSY and CDR2 FQNENV come from the germline V gene.

The chain carries TRBV19 and TRBJ2-3; TRBD1 matches 9 bases. The CDR3 extends over 17 amino acids. Germline assignment: CDR1 LNHDA and CDR2 SQIVND (reference sequence). The V gene end was trimmed by 3 bases and the J gene end by 6 bases; junction bases not matched to a gene: 13. CDR3 residues: CASSIPGTGLIGDTQYF. CDR3 bases: TGTGCCAGTAGTATTCCAGGGACAGGGCTAATAGGGGATACGCAGTATTTT.

The J gene is TRBJ2-5, the V gene TRBV4-2, with 8 bases aligning to TRBD1. This CDR3 has 16 amino acids. With V trimmed by 2 bases and J by 4 bases, 9 bases remained unmatched. CDR1 is LGHNA, CDR2 YNFKEQ, per germline. CDR3 in amino acids: CASSQTGGSSRETQYF. CDR3 coding DNA: TGTGCCAGCAGCCAAACAGGGGGGAGCTCCCGAGAGACCCAGTACTTC.

The rearrangement joins TRBV7-9 to TRBJ1-3; the D is unclear. From germline, CDR1 is SEHNR and CDR2 FQNEAQ (reference sequence). The length of the CDR3 is 13 residues. The ends were cut back, 5 bases at V and 7 bases at J, with 12 bases in the middle. CDR3 nucleotide sequence: TGTGCCAGCAGCCCAGCAGGAGGGAACACCATATATTTT. It codes for CASSPAGGNTIYF.

The chain carries TRBV13 and TRBJ2-3; 10 nucleotides agree with TRBD2. The CDR3 extends over 16 amino acids. Germline values: CDR1 PRHDT, CDR2 FYEKMQ (reference sequence). The V segment lost 5 bases and the J segment 5 bases; nucleotides outside the gene matches: 10. The CDR3 region is CASSQGTSDYGDTQYF. In nucleotides, the CDR3 is TGTGCCAGCAGCCAAGGGACTAGCGACTATGGAGATACGCAGTATTTT.

This clone was counted only a few times. The rearrangement links TRBV5-4 to TRBJ2-7; 10 nucleotides match TRBD2. The CDR3 spans 15 residues. CDR1 and CDR2 (germline): SGHNT, YYREEE (reference sequence). After removal of 4 bases from V and 2 bases from J, the junction contained 6 bases not matched to a gene. CDR3 sequence reads: CASSAGLAVTYEQYF. The DNA for the CDR3 is TGTGCCAGCAGCGCCGGACTAGCGGTTACCTACGAGCAGTACTTC.

The chain joins TRBV4-3 to TRBJ2-5, with D perhaps matching TRBD2 (5 bases). Trimming took 0 bases from V and 7 from J, leaving 12 bases between them. CDR1 and CDR2 from the germline V gene are LGHNA and YSLEER. The CDR3 spans 14 residues. Here the CDR3 DNA reads TGCGCCAGCAGCCAAGAGGGCATCGCGGGGACCCAGTACTTC. This sequence encodes CASSQEGIAGTQYF.

This chain joins TRBV27 and TRBJ1-2; 9 nucleotides line up with TRBD1. V lost 4 bases to trimming and J lost 4 bases; unmatched junction nucleotides: 1. In germline, CDR1 is MNHEY, CDR2 SMNVEV (reference sequence). The CDR3 runs to 13 residues. CDR3 sequence reads: CASSWDRAYGYTF. CDR3 sequence (DNA): TGTGCCAGCAGTTGGGACAGGGCCTATGGCTACACCTTC.

This clone was recorded only once. The gene calls are TRBV2 and TRBJ1-2; 8 nucleotides agree with TRBD1. The CDR3 is 15 residues long. With 3 bases clipped from V and 3 bases from J, the junction kept 6 bases outside the gene matches. Germline V gives CDR1 SNHLY, CDR2 FYNNEI. The CDR3 loop is CASSETGATYYGYTF. DNA for the CDR3: TGTGCCAGCAGTGAGACAGGGGCTACCTACTATGGCTACACCTTC. Based on the CDR3 plus reference TRBV2 and TRBJ1-2, the full variable domain is EPEVTQTPSHQVTQMGQEVILRCVPISNHLYFYWYRQILGQKVEFLVSFYNNEISEKSEIFDDQFSVERPDGSNFTLKIRSTKLEDSAMYFCASSETGATYYGYTFGSGTRLTVV.